The clone carrying this T cell receptor (beta chain) was seen a handful of times. Its antigen is not known. This specimen comes from a study of cytomegalovirus exposure and HLA in healthy donors. Points from the study as a whole: Testing in vitro showed a few CMV-associated chains specific for CMV antigens.

CDR3 length: 17 amino acids. CDR1 is LNHDA and CDR2 is SQIVND in the germline V gene (reference sequence). Trimming removed 5 bases from V and 4 bases from J; junction bases left unmatched: 13. The PCR used 60 Vbeta and 13 Jbeta primers. The protocol was immunoSEQ multiplex PCR, while the TCRdb copy is restricted to in-frame clones and leaves out a portion. The sample has about 93,000 clones, around 80% seen once. The clonotype comes from a man aged 25 to 45 in good health and CMV-seronegative. The chain carries TRBV19 and TRBJ1-4; 7 bases fit TRBD1. Sample: PBMCs. The CDR3 DNA reads TGTGCCAGTAGTGTCGGGACAGCCTTACATTTTAATGAAAAACTGTTTTTT. Translated: CASSVGTALHFNEKLFF.